This T cell receptor beta chain originates from a study of blood T cell repertoires in COVID-19 (TCRdb year 2020). Some background on the complete study: Samples from collaborators originated in the United States, Italy and Spain and spanned both the acute and convalescent phases of COVID-19. The material from the prospective study consisted of cDNA or gDNA derived from T cells, B-cell-depleted T cells, or PBMCs. The dataset comprised deeply sampled blood TCRbeta repertoires from subjects exposed to, actively infected with, or recovered from COVID-19. A freely available public database, intended as a resource for researchers studying the immune response to SARS-CoV-2, is where the repertoires were released. The samples were drawn from two sources: the first 160 participants of the ongoing ImmuneRACE study, and over 950 subjects contributed by 6 global collaborators. A de-identified subject ID, COVID-19 status, age in years and sex were almost always included in the sample metadata. Where available, HLA class I and class II types were taken from metadata supplied by the sample provider and were not determined by assay-based typing. Beyond this particular receptor, the publication reports: How much clinical and demographic metadata was included differed by source and by participant, and the metadata was provided uncurated.

The CDR3 contains 17 residues, cysteine and phenylalanine counted. The retained sequence is limited to the CDR3, 51 bases, with the frame set at the first base. CDR1 and CDR2 are read off the germline V gene (reference sequence) as MNHEY and SMNVEV. Trimming at the junction amounts to 7 bases on V and 0 bases on J, and the germline ends lie 19 bases apart. Each collaborating institution followed its own protocols to collect whole blood in K2EDTA tubes. For TCRbeta analysis, collaborator samples were shipped as frozen whole blood, as isolated PBMCs, or as DNA extracted from either sample type. A remark on this clone: The specificity of this receptor is unknown. No quality values exist for individual bases; no much larger clone is one base distant.

The immunoSEQ Assay, a bias-controlled multiplex PCR, was used to amplify TCRbeta CDR3 regions from genomic DNA. Per the authors' processing: Within the assay, amplification of reference gene primers was used to estimate how many nucleated cells each sample contained. Sequence reads were collapsed and filtered to measure the absolute abundance of every unique TCRbeta CDR3 rearrangement. For each sample, productive Simpson clonality was calculated as the square root of Simpson's diversity index over productive rearrangements. Sourced from immuneACCESS, this table was stored by TCRdb with only in-frame sequences that have V and J called. A share of the clones is absent; for the studies checked, an unresolved V gene accounts for under half, and the remainder has no known explanation. That table is the source of V, J and clone size, and D and trimming were worked out from the DNA. For this sample there are over 250,000 clones; about 91% appear just once. Approximately 12% of the sample rests with the top ten.

This clonotype originated in a woman in her sixties or seventies with acute or convalescent COVID-19. The sample was peripheral blood. The chain uses TRBV27 and TRBJ2-4; a tentative D call is TRBD1 (5 bases match). The DNA sequence is as follows: TGTGCCAGCATTACTCCTAGGACACGGATAGCCAAAAACATTCAGTACTTC. This is translated as CASITPRTRIAKNIQYF.